The clone carrying this T cell receptor beta chain was counted a few times. Antigen unknown. This record comes from a study of neurological immune-mediated disorders. The unsorted libraries had their origin in 2 million PBMCs stored at -80 C. Overall study results and limits: HTLV-1-associated myelopathy led in TCR clonal expansion, while multiple sclerosis ranked lowest, below healthy controls. There were no CDR3 amino acid sequences shared by expanded clones across subjects, a result suggesting private repertoires in all groups.

Synthesis of cDNA was carried out by template-switch 5'RACE. The reaction used 10-nucleotide random UMIs. A single record per CDR3 protein comes from TCRdb applying MiXCR to the 5' RACE reads. The repertoire consists of about 46,000 distinct CDR3 sequences, with 10% occurring once and the leading ten covering 5.3%. Trimming left V 5 bases short and J 14 bases short, with 13 bases between. The CDR3 sequence is 12 residues long. The germline CDR1 and CDR2 sequences are SEHNR and FQNEAQ (reference sequence). The V call is TRBV7-9, the J call TRBJ1-6; D gene ambiguous. The TCR sequence derives from a man aged 70-80 years with HTLV-1-associated myelopathy (HAM/TSP). The specimen was PBMCs. CDR3 DNA: TGTGCCAGCAGCCCCGGGCCGACGGCCCTCCACTTT. Translated, it gives CASSPGPTALHF.